This T cell receptor (beta chain) was recovered during a study of cytomegalovirus exposure and HLA in healthy donors (dated by TCRdb to about 2017). General notes on the study: An earlier analysis of about 560 of the donors reported over 250 Gb of sequence data and roughly 120 million unique TCR beta sequences obtained from 180 million or so T cells. A later genetic analysis used genome-wide SNP genotypes for about three fifths of the 666 donors, treating that subset as a discovery cohort. The study combined high-throughput TCR immunosequencing, statistical association of individual TCRs with disease status, and machine learning to predict cytomegalovirus infection status. Among roughly 370 genotyped donors of the cohort, an average of approximately 240,000 unique TCR beta nucleotide sequences were sequenced per donor, around 18% of them non-productive. Of the roughly 390 genotyped donors, roughly 76% were placed in the genetic ancestry cluster associated with self-reported Caucasian donors. Because of strong linkage in the cohort, roughly five DR-DQ haplotypes were treated as single units for association and clustering. In addition to the first cohort of hundreds of subjects, a separate validation cohort of 120 different subjects was used. In a later analysis, previously published TCR beta repertoires from several hundred donors were re-analyzed and high-resolution HLA genotyping was added so that TCR occurrence patterns could be studied. All discovery cohort repertoires had been generated using a single sequencing platform. Typing coverage varied by locus: 629-630 donors for A, B, C, DRB1 and DQB1; roughly 500 for DQA1; approximately 610 for DPA1; around 450 for DPB1. Donor age, sex, ethnicity and CMV serostatus were collected together with the repertoire data. Both class I and class II loci were covered by HLA typing, at four-digit resolution. An early release covering approximately 600 HLA-typed donors comprised 300 to 350 gigabases of sequencing data and roughly 86 million unique TCR sequences. The T cell repertoires of 666 subjects were profiled by immunosequencing and related to cytomegalovirus serostatus. An earlier analysis of about 620 of the donors applied high-throughput TCR beta sequencing to assess whether each TCR beta V gene segment acted as functional or pseudogenic. Rather than using new phenotypic data, the later analysis identified candidate immune exposures from TCR beta sequences and from how often those sequences occurred across donors. The study aimed to test whether signatures of past pathogen exposure could be identified by cataloging public T cell receptors.

Concerning this clone: What antigen it recognizes has not been identified.

Library preparation employed the immunoSEQ multiplex PCR assay. For the multiplex PCR, a mixture combining 60 forward primers for TCR Vbeta segments and 13 reverse primers for TCR Jbeta segments was used. Amplification of the CDR3 region of rearranged TCR beta genes was performed with a multiplex PCR assay on genomic DNA. The Illumina HiSeq System was used to sequence the amplified TCR beta libraries as 87-base-pair reads. On the authors' methods: A later analysis counted about 80 million unique TCR beta chains across the 550 to 800 repertoires, and roughly 11 million of these chains were shared by at least two donors. Raw reads were error-corrected and collapsed into unique sequences with a nearest-neighbor algorithm that merged closely related sequences to remove PCR and sequencing errors. To assign V, D and J gene segments, CDR3 sequences were aligned to IMGT reference sequences. For a sequence to be retained, a match of at least six nucleotides was required to both a V gene segment and a J gene segment. A rearrangement counted as productive if the CDR3 had no stop codons and remained in frame with V and J, and every other rearrangement counted as non-productive. Following IMGT convention, CDR3 was defined as the stretch from the second conserved V-encoded cysteine to the conserved J-encoded phenylalanine. The earlier analysis of roughly 590 of the donors excluded any sequence lacking an unambiguous match to a single V gene segment. An earlier analysis of a few hundred of the donors called V segments functional above 56.7% productive rearrangements and segregating when the between-donor standard deviation exceeded 5%. A statistical classification framework was built for diagnosing cytomegalovirus status from the catalog of TCR beta chain sequences. In a later analysis, TCR nucleotide sequences were compared against IMGT/GENE-DB human TR gene sequences so that V and J genes could be assigned. In a later analysis, CDR3 sequences and most-parsimonious VDJ recombination scenarios were assigned using the TCRdist pipeline. In a later analysis, each TCR beta chain was defined by its CDR3 amino acid sequence together with its V-gene family, and reads lacking a unique V-gene family were excluded. In a later analysis, around 650 highly shared, low-generation-probability nucleotide sequences were removed to address suspected cross-contamination and a sequencing artifact. For each public chain, a later analysis derived a clonal expansion index from normalized ranks of inferred template counts within each repertoire. In a later analysis, generation probabilities were computed using a VDJ recombination model fitted to out-of-frame rearrangements, and the results were checked against IGoR. In a later analysis, hypergeometric tests were used to score TCR-TCR, TCR-HLA and TCR-CMV co-occurrence, with a repertoire-size bias correction applied to TCR pairs. False discovery rates were estimated in a later analysis by permuting HLA or CMV assignments 20 times. In a later analysis, co-occurring TCRs were grouped using DBSCAN, and TCRdist sequence similarity was added for clustering within HLA-allele-positive subsets. For co-occurrence clustering, repertoires with fewer than 30,000 or more than 120,000 public chains were excluded, along with about five repertoires with anomalous nucleotide sharing. TCRdb retrieved this table from immuneACCESS and kept in-frame rearrangements only. Not all clones are present; in checked studies, unresolved V genes account for under half, and no reason is known for the remainder. V and J calls and clone size are given by that table; D and trimming were obtained from the DNA. This sample's listing comprises around 190,000 clones. The leading ten clones occupy about 1% of the sample.

General study outcomes and caveats: Because counts were too low, some 17 rarely observed V segments, including chromosome 9 orphons, were left out of the earlier analysis of 500 to 650 of the donors. In an earlier analysis of 587 of the donors, most TCR beta V segments appeared in productive rearrangements about 90% or about 30% of the time, broadly matching IMGT annotations. The authors suggested that the approach could potentially be generalized to other disease states and immunological phenotypes. Assigning TCR associations to individual alleles was difficult when HLA alleles, especially DR and DQ, strongly co-occurred. In a later analysis, the rate of TCR association differed among HLA loci, with DRB1 alleles having the most associated TCRs and HLA-C alleles having the fewest. A later genetic analysis associated a missense DCLRE1C variant with V-gene and J-gene trimming of TCR beta chains, and an independent cohort replicated the association. The cohort was sequenced for TCR beta chains only, and without alpha or paired-chain data the features that could be detected were limited. At a false discovery rate of 0.05, a later analysis linked 16,000 or so TCR beta sequences to specific HLA alleles. The study gave a list of about 160 TCR beta chains associated with cytomegalovirus. The presence/absence analyses assumed that sequencing depth was roughly uniform across donors, and that assumption may not be true. Several of the top co-occurrence clusters appeared to be linked to parvovirus B19, influenza, CMV and Epstein-Barr virus, according to a later analysis. A cluster of highly shared sequence variants was judged likely to represent a technical artifact of the sequencing pipeline. A later analysis found that HLA-associated TCR beta chains were more clonally expanded and had lower generation probabilities than equally common non-associated chains. Correlated functional status among segregating V segments might be attributable to linkage disequilibrium, but an unknown experimental factor could not be ruled out. Most TCR sequences were seen in very few donors, while some public TCRs were found in many individuals. For the cohort, immune exposure information was limited to CMV serostatus. HLA typing was unavailable for some donors at each locus, so association tests used only the typed subset. A later analysis found that most CMV-associated TCR beta chains appeared HLA-restricted, with HLA associations seemingly driven largely by CMV exposure. Three of the identified cytomegalovirus-associated TCR beta chains were confirmed in vitro to be specific for cytomegalovirus antigens. In a later genetic analysis, fewer N-insertions in productive TCRs were reported among donors in an Asian-associated ancestry cluster than the approximately 630-donor mean. Cytomegalovirus status was reported to be diagnosed by the classifier with high specificity and sensitivity in both the original and validation cohorts. A further reported finding was that TCR beta sequences accurately predicted the HLA-A and HLA-B alleles for most subjects in the first cohort.

The cohort comprised 550 to 700 healthy bone marrow donors. All cohort members were sampled while nominally healthy, although unrecorded immune exposures were likely present. The donor was CMV seropositive and belonged to the group of 250 to 300 seropositive cohort members. Every donor gave a peripheral blood sample, and the peripheral blood mononuclear cells from that sample were used for TCR beta sequencing. Genomic DNA extraction from the blood cell samples was performed with the Qiagen DNeasy Blood Extraction Kit. The TCR originated in a young woman in good health and CMV-seropositive. Sequencing was carried out using PBMCs.

The DNA sequence follows: TGTGCCAGCAGGGTTGACAGGGAGTTCTATGGCTACACCTTC. Its amino acids are CASRVDREFYGYTF. The V and J genes are TRBV2 and TRBJ1-2, with 7 bases aligning to TRBD1. Trimming accounts for 6 bases at V and 4 bases at J, while the number of junction bases matched to no gene is 8. CDR1 and CDR2 were assigned from the germline V gene as SNHLY and FYNNEI. Measured from the cysteine to the phenylalanine, the CDR3 is 14 residues long. The kept DNA is CDR3 alone, 42 bases in frame from the first base.